The 17 T cell receptor beta chains presented below share a single source sample, sequenced in a study of OX40 agonist ivuxolimab in advanced cancers. Library creation used the immunoSEQ multiplex PCR assay. TCRdb took over this immuneACCESS table, retaining in-frame rearrangements with V and J assigned. Such tables are incomplete; in checked studies, under half of the missing clones stem from an unresolved V gene, and the remainder is unexplained. This sample lists roughly 140,000 clones; around 94% were detected once. Around 0.28% of the sample comes from the top ten. The material sequenced was CD4+ or CD8+ T cells sorted from blood, taken in a trial of the OX40 agonist ivuxolimab. These receptors were taken from an adult with an advanced solid tumor such as melanoma, head and neck, liver or kidney cancer.

About this clone: At one boundary the junction diverges from the germline segment, which might be a read error. The V call is TRBV28, the J call TRBJ2-7; D is possibly TRBD1 (6 bases). The CDR3 consists of 12 residues. CDR1 is MDHEN and CDR2 is SYDVKM in the germline V gene. Here the CDR3 reads CASSPFGWGRNF. Here the CDR3 DNA reads TGTGCCAGCAGTCCATTCGGTTGGGGGCGGAACTTC.

The chain links TRBV18 to TRBJ2-1; 8 nucleotides match TRBD1. CDR3 length equals 16 residues. Germline loops: CDR1 KGHSH, CDR2 LQKENI. Losses at the gene ends were 3 bases for V and 3 bases for J; bases not matched to a gene: 7. The CDR3 DNA sequence: TGTGCCAGCTCACCCAGACAGGGGTCCTTCTACAATGAGCAGTTCTTC. This encodes CASSPRQGSFYNEQFF.

This chain connects TRBV11-2 to TRBJ1-6; 7 bases fit TRBD1. This CDR3 comprises 16 residues. Trimming at V came to 5 bases and at J to 11 bases, leaving 15 bases not matched to a gene. Germline CDR1 is SGHAT and CDR2 is FQNNGV. The CDR3, as DNA: TGTGCCAGCAGCCCAGGGGGGTTGGGGGCTCAGGCACCCCTCCACTTT. Translating it yields CASSPGGLGAQAPLHF.

V usage is TRBV15 and J usage is TRBJ2-3; 9 nucleotides agree with TRBD1. CDR3 length equals 16 residues. Germline V gene lookup returns CDR1 LNHNV and CDR2 YYDKDF (reference sequence). With 1 base clipped from V and 3 bases from J, the junction kept 5 bases outside the gene matches. CDR3 protein: CATSRGNGQGTDTQYF. In nucleotides, the CDR3 is TGTGCCACCAGCAGAGGGAACGGACAGGGGACAGATACGCAGTATTTT.

The chain combines TRBV28 with TRBJ2-7; D is perhaps TRBD2 (6 bases). Germline loops: CDR1 MDHEN, CDR2 SYDVKM. The CDR3 contains 15 residues. V shed 6 bases and J shed 2 bases, with 17 bases lying between them. In DNA form, the CDR3 reads TGTGCCAGCAGAGGGGTGGGGGGACCCCCCTACGAGCAGTACTTC. Residues: CASRGVGGPPYEQYF.

This chain connects TRBV7-3 to TRBJ1-4, with D possibly matching TRBD1 (5 bases). Germline CDR1 is SGHTA and CDR2 is FQGTGA. This CDR3 is built from 15 residues. Trimming left V 5 bases short and J 0 bases short, with 10 bases between. CDR3 protein: CASSASGATNEKLFF. CDR3 coding DNA: TGTGCCAGCAGCGCCTCGGGGGCAACTAATGAAAAACTGTTTTTT.

The CDR3 is CASSLGSGGAQETQYF. The CDR3 DNA sequence: TGCGCCAGCAGCTTGGGTAGCGGGGGGGCCCAAGAGACCCAGTACTTC. J is TRBJ2-5 and V is TRBV5-1; TRBD2 matches at 11 bases. The CDR3 has 16 residues. Per germline, CDR1 SGHRS and CDR2 YFSETQ. J gave up 1 base and V 0 bases, and 2 bases lay outside the gene matches.

The chain has TRBV9 and TRBJ1-1; 8 nucleotides align to TRBD1. After removal of 0 bases from V and 1 base from J, the junction contained 2 bases not matched to a gene. Germline CDR1 is SGDLS and CDR2 is YYNGEE. This CDR3 has 15 amino acids. The CDR3 DNA follows: TGTGCCAGCAGCGTAGAAGGGACAGGGAACACTGAAGCTTTCTTT. Protein sequence: CASSVEGTGNTEAFF.

The chain links TRBV10-3 to TRBJ2-1; tentatively, D is TRBD1 (5 bases). The CDR3 consists of 18 residues. Germline V gives CDR1 ENHRY, CDR2 SYGVKD. Trimming left V 2 bases short and J 0 bases short, with 17 bases between. This CDR3 reads CAISEIGAELFSYNEQFF. In nucleotides, the CDR3 is TGTGCCATCAGTGAGATTGGGGCAGAACTATTCTCCTACAATGAGCAGTTCTTC.

V usage is TRBV10-3 and J usage is TRBJ2-2; D call uncertain. CDR1 and CDR2 from the germline V gene are ENHRY and SYGVKD. V dropped 0 bases and J dropped 4 bases, with 15 bases sitting between them. This CDR3 region has 17 residues. The CDR3 spells CAISESKGWASTGELFF. The CDR3 bases are TGTGCCATCAGTGAGTCGAAAGGCTGGGCAAGCACCGGGGAGCTGTTTTTT.

V gene TRBV27 combines with J gene TRBJ2-3; D remains unclear. Germline values: CDR1 MNHEY, CDR2 SMNVEV (reference sequence). This CDR3 is 10 amino acids long. Between the trimmed V and J ends, which lost 6 bases and 7 bases, there was a span of 5 bases. The CDR3 region is CASRGNTQYF. The CDR3 region has the DNA TGTGCCAGCAGAGGGAATACGCAGTATTTT.

This chain links TRBV6-5 with TRBJ1-1, with D uncertain. V shed 2 bases and J shed 0 bases, with 7 bases lying between them. The CDR3 sequence is 14 residues long. Germline V gene sequence: CDR1 MNHEY, CDR2 SVGAGI. CDR3 protein: CASSYKGLNTEAFF. The CDR3 DNA reads TGTGCCAGCAGTTACAAGGGTTTGAACACTGAAGCTTTCTTT.

This chain links TRBV18 with TRBJ1-2; D not resolved. Germline V CDR1 and CDR2: KGHSH, LQKENI. This CDR3 has 13 amino acids. The V end was cut by 0 bases, the J end by 4 bases, with 6 bases between. The CDR3 reads CASSPPTIYGYTF. The CDR3, as DNA: TGTGCCAGCTCACCACCGACTATCTATGGCTACACCTTC.

The V and J genes are TRBV30 and TRBJ2-2, with TRBD2 as a possible D gene (6 bases). The CDR3 is made up of 17 amino acids. CDR1 and CDR2 from the germline V gene are GTSNPN and SVGIG (reference sequence). Between the trimmed V and J ends, which lost 3 bases and 5 bases, there was a span of 22 bases. The CDR3 nucleotides read TGTGCCTGGAGGGGGTACTTCGGGGAGGTTACGACCGGGGAGCTGTTTTTT. Amino acid sequence: CAWRGYFGEVTTGELFF. Full variable domain (outside the CDR3, taken from reference TRBV30 and TRBJ2-2): SQTIHQWPATLVQPVGSPLSLECTVEGTSNPNLYWYRQAAGRGLQLLFYSVGIGQISSEVPQNLSASRPQDRQFILSSKKLLLSDSGFYLCAWRGYFGEVTTGELFFGEGSRLTVL.

The chain links TRBV28 to TRBJ1-2, with unresolved D. The germline CDR1 and CDR2 sequences are MDHEN and SYDVKM. Between the trimmed V and J ends, which lost 3 bases and 4 bases, there was a span of 9 bases. The CDR3 consists of 13 residues. CDR3 amino acids: CASSFSIFYGYTF. The DNA of the CDR3 is TGTGCCAGCAGTTTTAGCATTTTCTATGGCTACACCTTC.

This chain connects TRBV6-6 to TRBJ1-5; D gene ambiguous. Germline V gives CDR1 MNHNY, CDR2 SVGAGI (reference sequence). The V and J ends lost 5 bases and 5 bases respectively, with 10 bases between them. The CDR3 runs 13 residues. The CDR3 nucleotides are TGTGCCAGCAGTCAGGACGGATATCAGCCCCAGCATTTT. It translates to CASSQDGYQPQHF.

CDR3 nucleotide sequence: TGCGCCAGCAGCCAAGATACTGGGAGGAGCACTGAAGCTTTCTTT. This sequence encodes CASSQDTGRSTEAFF. The chain links TRBV4-3 to TRBJ1-1; D is ambiguous. Germline V gene lookup returns CDR1 LGHNA and CDR2 YSLEER. V lost 0 bases and J lost 4, with 12 bases in between. The CDR3 contains 15 residues.